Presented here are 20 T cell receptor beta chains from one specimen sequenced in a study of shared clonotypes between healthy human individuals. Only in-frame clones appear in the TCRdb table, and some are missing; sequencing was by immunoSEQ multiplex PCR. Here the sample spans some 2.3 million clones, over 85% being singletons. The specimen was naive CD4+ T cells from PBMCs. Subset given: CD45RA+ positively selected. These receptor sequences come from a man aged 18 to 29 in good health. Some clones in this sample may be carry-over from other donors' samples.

The CDR3 DNA is TGTGCCAGCAGCCCCGGGGTACTACATACTAACTATGGCTACACCTTC. It specifies CASSPGVLHTNYGYTF. The rearrangement uses TRBV28 and TRBJ1-2; D ambiguous. CDR3 size: 16 residues. The germline V gene encodes CDR1 MDHEN and CDR2 SYDVKM. V lost 6 bases and J lost 0, with 17 bases in between.

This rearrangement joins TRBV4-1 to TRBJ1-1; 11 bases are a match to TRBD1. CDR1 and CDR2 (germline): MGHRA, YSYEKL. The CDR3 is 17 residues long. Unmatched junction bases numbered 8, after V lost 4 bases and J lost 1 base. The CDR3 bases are TGCGCCAGCAGCCGAAAGGACAGGGGGCTGGAGAACACTGAAGCTTTCTTT. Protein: CASSRKDRGLENTEAFF.

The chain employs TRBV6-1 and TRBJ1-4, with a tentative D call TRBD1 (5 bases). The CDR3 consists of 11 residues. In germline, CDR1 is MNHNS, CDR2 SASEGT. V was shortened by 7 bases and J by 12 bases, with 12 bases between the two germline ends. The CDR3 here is CASNNLRELFF. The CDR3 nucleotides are TGTGCCAGCAACAACCTCAGGGAACTGTTTTTT.

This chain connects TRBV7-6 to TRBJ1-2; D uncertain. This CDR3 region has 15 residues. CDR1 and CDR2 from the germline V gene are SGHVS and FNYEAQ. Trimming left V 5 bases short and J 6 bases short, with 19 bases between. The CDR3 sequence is CASSAWADDRDGYTF. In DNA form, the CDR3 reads TGTGCCAGCAGCGCCTGGGCAGACGATAGGGATGGCTACACCTTC.

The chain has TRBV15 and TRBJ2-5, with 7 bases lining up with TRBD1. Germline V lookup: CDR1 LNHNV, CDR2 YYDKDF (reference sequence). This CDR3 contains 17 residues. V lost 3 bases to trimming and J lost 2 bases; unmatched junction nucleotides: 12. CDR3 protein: CATSRGKMGQRQETQYF. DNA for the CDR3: TGTGCCACCAGCAGGGGGAAGATGGGACAGCGACAAGAGACCCAGTACTTC.

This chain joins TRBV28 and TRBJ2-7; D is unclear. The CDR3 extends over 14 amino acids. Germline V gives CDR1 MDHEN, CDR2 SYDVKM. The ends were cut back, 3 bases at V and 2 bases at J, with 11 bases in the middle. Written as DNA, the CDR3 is TGTGCCAGCAGTTTGGCAACGATAACCTACGAGCAGTACTTC. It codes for CASSLATITYEQYF.

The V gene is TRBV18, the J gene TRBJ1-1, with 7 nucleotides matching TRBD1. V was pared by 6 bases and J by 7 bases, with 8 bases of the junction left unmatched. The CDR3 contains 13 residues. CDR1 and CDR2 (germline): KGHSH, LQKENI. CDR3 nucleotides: TGTGCCAGCTCCCCGGGACAGAAGAATGAAGCTTTCTTT. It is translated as CASSPGQKNEAFF.

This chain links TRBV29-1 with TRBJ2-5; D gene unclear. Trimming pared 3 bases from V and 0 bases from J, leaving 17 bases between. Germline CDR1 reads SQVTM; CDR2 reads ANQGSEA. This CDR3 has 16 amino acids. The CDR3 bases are TGCAGCGTTGAGAGGTATCAGAACCGGCACCAAGAGACCCAGTACTTC. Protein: CSVERYQNRHQETQYF.

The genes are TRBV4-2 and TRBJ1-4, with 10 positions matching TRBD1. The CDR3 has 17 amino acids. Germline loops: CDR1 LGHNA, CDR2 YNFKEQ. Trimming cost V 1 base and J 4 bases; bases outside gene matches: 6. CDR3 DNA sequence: TGTGCCAGCAGCCAAGCCGGGACAGGGGATAGTAATGAAAAACTGTTTTTT. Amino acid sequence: CASSQAGTGDSNEKLFF.

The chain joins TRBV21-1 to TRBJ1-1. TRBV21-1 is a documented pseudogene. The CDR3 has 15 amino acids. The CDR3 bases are TGTGCCAGCAGCAGGCGGGACGGAAAGAACACTGAAGCTTTCTTT. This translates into CASSRRDGKNTEAFF.

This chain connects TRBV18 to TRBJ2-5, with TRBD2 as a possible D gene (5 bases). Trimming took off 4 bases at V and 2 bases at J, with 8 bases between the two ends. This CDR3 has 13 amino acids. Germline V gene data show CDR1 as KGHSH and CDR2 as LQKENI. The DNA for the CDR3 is TGTGCCAGCTCACTACCGGGGCAAGAGACCCAGTACTTC. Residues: CASSLPGQETQYF.

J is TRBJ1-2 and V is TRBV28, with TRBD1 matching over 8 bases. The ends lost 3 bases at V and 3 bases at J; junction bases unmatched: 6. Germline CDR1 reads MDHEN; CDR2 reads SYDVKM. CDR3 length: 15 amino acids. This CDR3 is CASSFSGGAYYGYTF. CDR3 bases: TGTGCCAGCAGTTTCTCAGGGGGCGCTTACTATGGCTACACCTTC.

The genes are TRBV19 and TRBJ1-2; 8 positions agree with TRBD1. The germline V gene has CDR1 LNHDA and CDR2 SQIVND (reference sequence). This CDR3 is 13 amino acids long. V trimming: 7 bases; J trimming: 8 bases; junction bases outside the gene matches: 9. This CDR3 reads CASTRQGFEGYTF. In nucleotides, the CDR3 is TGTGCCAGTACCCGACAGGGGTTTGAAGGCTACACCTTC.

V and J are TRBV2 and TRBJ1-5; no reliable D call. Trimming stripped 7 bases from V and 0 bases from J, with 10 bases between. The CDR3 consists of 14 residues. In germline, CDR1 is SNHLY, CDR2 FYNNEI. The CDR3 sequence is CASNRGNSNQPQHF. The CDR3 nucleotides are TGTGCCAGCAATCGGGGTAATAGCAATCAGCCCCAGCATTTT.

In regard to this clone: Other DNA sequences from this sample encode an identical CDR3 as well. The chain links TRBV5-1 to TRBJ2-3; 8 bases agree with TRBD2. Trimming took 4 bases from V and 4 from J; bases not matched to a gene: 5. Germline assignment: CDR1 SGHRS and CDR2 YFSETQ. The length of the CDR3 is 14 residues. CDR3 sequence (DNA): TGCGCCAGCAGCCTAGGACTAGCAGCAGATACGCAGTATTTT. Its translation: CASSLGLAADTQYF. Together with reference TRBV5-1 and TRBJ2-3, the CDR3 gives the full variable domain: KAGVTQTPRYLIKTRGQQVTLSCSPISGHRSVSWYQQTPGQGLQFLFEYFSETQRNKGNFPGRFSGRQFSNSRSEMNVSTLELGDSALYLCASSLGLAADTQYFGPGTRLTVL.

The CDR3, as DNA: TGCAGCGCTGACGAGGTAATGAACACTGAAGCTTTCTTT. Translating it yields CSADEVMNTEAFF. This chain joins TRBV29-1 and TRBJ1-1; no reliable D call. The V gene's germline CDR1 is SQVTM and CDR2 ANQGSEA. The CDR3 is 13 amino acids. V lost 7 bases and J 0 bases, leaving 12 bases between the germline ends.

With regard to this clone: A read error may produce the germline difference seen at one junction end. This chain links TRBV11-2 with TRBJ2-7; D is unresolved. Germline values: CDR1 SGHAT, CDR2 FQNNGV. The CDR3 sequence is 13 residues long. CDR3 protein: CASSLDDAYEQYF. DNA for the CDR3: TGTGCCAGCAGCCTAGACGACGCTTACGAGCAGTACTTC.

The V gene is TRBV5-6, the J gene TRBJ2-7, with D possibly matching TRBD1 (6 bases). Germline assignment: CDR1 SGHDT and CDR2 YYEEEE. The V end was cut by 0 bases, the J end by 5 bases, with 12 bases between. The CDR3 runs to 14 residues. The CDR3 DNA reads TGTGCCAGCAGCTTGGTCAGGGGTTTAGACGAGCAGTACTTC. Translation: CASSLVRGLDEQYF.

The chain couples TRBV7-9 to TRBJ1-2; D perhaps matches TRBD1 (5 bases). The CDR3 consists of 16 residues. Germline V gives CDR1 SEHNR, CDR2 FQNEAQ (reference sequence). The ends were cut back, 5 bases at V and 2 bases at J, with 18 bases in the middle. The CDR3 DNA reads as TGTGCCAGCAGCCGGTCGGGAAGTCGGGGGAACTATGGCTACACCTTC. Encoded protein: CASSRSGSRGNYGYTF. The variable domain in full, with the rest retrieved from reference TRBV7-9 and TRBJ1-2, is DTGVSQNPRHKITKRGQNVTFRCDPISEHNRLYWYRQTLGQGPEFLTYFQNEAQLEKSRLLSDRFSAERPKGSFSTLEIQRTEQGDSAMYLCASSRSGSRGNYGYTFGSGTRLTVV.

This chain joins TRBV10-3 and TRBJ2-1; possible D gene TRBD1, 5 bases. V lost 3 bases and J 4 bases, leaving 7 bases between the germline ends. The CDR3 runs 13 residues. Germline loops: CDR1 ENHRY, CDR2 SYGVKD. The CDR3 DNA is TGTGCCATCAGTGACAGGGTTTACAATGAGCAGTTCTTC. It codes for CAISDRVYNEQFF.